Listed below are T cell receptor beta chains from one sample, sequenced in a study of shared clonotypes between healthy human individuals. The method was immunoSEQ multiplex PCR; TCRdb's version includes in-frame clones alone and lacks a portion of them. The sample carries roughly 650,000 clones, 95% to 97% recorded once. Material for sequencing was naive CD8+ T cells sorted from blood. The receptor source for this set is a woman aged 25 to 39 in good health. Both conserved end residues are part of each CDR3. D genes are given only for firm matches. The size field is filled for only some rows; it gives once, few, many or a size class.

>TRBV19|TRBJ2-2|-|-
CASSWLGELFF
TGTGCCAGTTCTTGGCTTGGGGAGCTGTTTTTT
>TRBV5-6|TRBJ2-7|-|-
CASSLAELSSYEQYF
TGTGCCAGCAGCTTGGCGGAGCTGAGCTCCTACGAGCAGTACTTC
>TRBV19|TRBJ1-5|-|-
CASSHLLPGSDRRGYQPQHF
TGTGCCAGTAGCCACCTCCTACCAGGGTCCGACAGGAGAGGCTATCAGCCCCAGCATTTT
>TRBV27|TRBJ2-7|-|-
CASRGLGDYEQYF
TGTGCCAGCAGGGGACTTGGGGACTACGAGCAGTACTTC
>TRBV15|TRBJ1-5|-|few
CATSSAAHQPQHF
TGTGCCACCAGCAGCGCGGCTCATCAGCCCCAGCATTTT
>TRBV13|TRBJ1-2|TRBD1|-
CASSQTGTGLDYGYTF
TGTGCCAGCAGTCAGACCGGGACAGGCCTTGACTATGGCTACACCTTC
>TRBV6-5|TRBJ2-7|TRBD1|-
CASSYGTGFGEQYF
TGTGCCAGCAGTTACGGGACAGGGTTTGGCGAGCAGTACTTC
>TRBV19|TRBJ1-2|-|-
CASRRAAGDGYTF
TGTGCCAGTAGGCGGGCGGCGGGTGACGGCTACACCTTC
>TRBV19|TRBJ1-3|TRBD1|-
CASSTPGGPEVAGNTIYF
TGTGCCAGTAGCACCCCAGGGGGGCCCGAAGTTGCTGGAAACACCATATATTTT
>TRBV28|TRBJ1-2|TRBD1|-
CASSSDREVVYGYTF
TGTGCCAGCTCGTCGGACAGGGAGGTCGTCTATGGCTACACCTTC
>TRBV2|TRBJ2-7|-|-
CASSGGILAFYEQYF
TGTGCCAGCAGTGGAGGGATCCTCGCGTTCTACGAGCAGTACTTC
>TRBV7-8|TRBJ2-5|-|-
CASTIMGFFGGVRAQETQYF
TGTGCCAGCACCATTATGGGGTTCTTCGGGGGAGTGAGGGCCCAAGAGACCCAGTACTTC
>TRBV2|TRBJ1-4|-|-
CASSGRDNEKLFF
TGTGCCAGCAGTGGCAGGGATAATGAAAAACTGTTTTTT
>TRBV21-1|TRBJ1-2|-|-
CASIGRCTKNGYTF
TGTGCCAGCATAGGAAGATGTACGAAAAATGGCTACACCTTC
>TRBV28|TRBJ1-5|-|-
CASSVPPGWLQPQHF
TGTGCCAGCAGCGTGCCCCCAGGGTGGCTTCAGCCCCAGCATTTT
>TRBV9|TRBJ1-3|-|-
CASSPPEVLLSGNTIYF
TGTGCCAGCAGTCCCCCGGAGGTCCTGCTCTCTGGAAACACCATATATTTT
>TRBV2|TRBJ1-1|-|-
CASRGPLLNTEAFF
TGTGCCAGCAGGGGACCCCTTTTGAACACTGAAGCTTTCTTT
>TRBV28|TRBJ2-1|TRBD2|-
CASSLGTSGYNEQFF
TGTGCCAGCAGTTTGGGAACTAGCGGCTACAATGAGCAGTTCTTC
>TRBV5-6|TRBJ2-7|TRBD2|once
CASSGGTSLGEQYF
TGTGCCAGCAGCGGAGGGACTAGCCTCGGCGAGCAGTACTTC